The clone carrying this T cell receptor beta chain was found many times. The antigen is undetermined. The data were taken from a study of T cells in Graves' hyperthyroidism and ophthalmopathy. Looking at the study overall: At the time of initial diagnosis and before any treatment, peripheral blood was collected. Notes on the study in general: Most thyroid clonotypes expanded above 0.001 appeared in blood too. With a median lead of around 6.7 months before onset, the model predicted ophthalmopathy.

TCR beta CDR3 regions were amplified from RNA. The HTBI primer set was used in a first-round RT-PCR of the TCR CDR3. TCRdb used MiXCR to reprocess the multiplex PCR reads, holding one entry per CDR3 protein. The sample includes fewer than 500,000 distinct CDR3 sequences, approximately 15% of them seen just once. The clonotype originates from a man between 18 and 35 years old with Graves' ophthalmopathy. The material sequenced was blood.

Here the CDR3 reads CAISEGGYKNIQYF. For the CDR3, the DNA is TGTGCCATCAGTGAGGGGGGATACAAAAACATTCAGTACTTC. The chain joins TRBV10-3 to TRBJ2-4; D tentatively reads TRBD1 or TRBD2 (5 bases each). V lost 2 bases and J lost 3, with 8 bases in between. Germline lookup yields CDR1 ENHRY and CDR2 SYGVKD. This CDR3 comprises 14 residues.